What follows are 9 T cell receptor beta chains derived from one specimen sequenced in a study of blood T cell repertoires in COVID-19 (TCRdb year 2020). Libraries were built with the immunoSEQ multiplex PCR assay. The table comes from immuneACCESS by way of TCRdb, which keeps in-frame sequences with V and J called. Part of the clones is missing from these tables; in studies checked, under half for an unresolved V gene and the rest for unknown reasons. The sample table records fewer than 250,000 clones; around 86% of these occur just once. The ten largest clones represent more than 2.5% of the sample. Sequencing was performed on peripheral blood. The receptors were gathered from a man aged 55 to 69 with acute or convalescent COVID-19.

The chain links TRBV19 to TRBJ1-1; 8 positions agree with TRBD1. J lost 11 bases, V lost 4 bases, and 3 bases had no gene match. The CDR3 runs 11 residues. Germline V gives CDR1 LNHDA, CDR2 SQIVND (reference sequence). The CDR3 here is CASSNYRGAFF. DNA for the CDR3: TGTGCCAGTAGTAACTACAGGGGGGCTTTCTTT.

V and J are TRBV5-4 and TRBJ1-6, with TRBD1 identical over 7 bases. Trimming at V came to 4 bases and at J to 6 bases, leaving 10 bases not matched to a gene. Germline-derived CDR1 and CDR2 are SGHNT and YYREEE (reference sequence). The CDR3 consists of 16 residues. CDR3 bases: TGTGCCAGCAGCCGCACTACCGGGACAGTTAATTCACCCCTCCACTTT. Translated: CASSRTTGTVNSPLHF. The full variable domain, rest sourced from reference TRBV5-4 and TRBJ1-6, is ETGVTQSPTHLIKTRGQQVTLRCSSQSGHNTVSWYQQALGQGPQFIFQYYREEENGRGNFPPRFSGLQFPNYSSELNVNALELDDSALYLCASSRTTGTVNSPLHFGNGTRLTVT.

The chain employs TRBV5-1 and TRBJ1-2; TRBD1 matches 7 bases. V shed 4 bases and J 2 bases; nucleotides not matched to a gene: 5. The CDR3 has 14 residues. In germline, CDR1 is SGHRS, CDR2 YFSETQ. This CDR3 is CASSAIQGNYGYTF. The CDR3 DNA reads TGCGCCAGCAGCGCGATACAGGGGAACTATGGCTACACCTTC.

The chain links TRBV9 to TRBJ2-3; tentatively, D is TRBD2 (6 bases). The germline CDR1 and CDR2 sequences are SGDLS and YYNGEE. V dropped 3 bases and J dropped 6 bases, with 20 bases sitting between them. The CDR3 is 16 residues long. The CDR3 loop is CASSAVGVAARDTQYF. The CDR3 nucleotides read TGTGCCAGCAGCGCCGTGGGGGTAGCGGCTCGGGATACGCAGTATTTT. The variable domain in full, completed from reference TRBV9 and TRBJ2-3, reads DSGVTQTPKHLITATGQRVTLRCSPRSGDLSVYWYQQSLDQGLQFLIQYYNGEERAKGNILERFSAQQFPDLHSELNLSSLELGDSALYFCASSAVGVAARDTQYFGPGTRLTVL.

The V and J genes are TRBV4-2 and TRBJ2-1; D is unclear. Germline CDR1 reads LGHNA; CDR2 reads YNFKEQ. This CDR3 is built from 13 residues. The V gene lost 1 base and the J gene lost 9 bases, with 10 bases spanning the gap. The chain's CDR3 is CASSQATAGEQFF. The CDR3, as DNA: TGTGCCAGCAGCCAAGCAACAGCCGGTGAGCAGTTCTTC.

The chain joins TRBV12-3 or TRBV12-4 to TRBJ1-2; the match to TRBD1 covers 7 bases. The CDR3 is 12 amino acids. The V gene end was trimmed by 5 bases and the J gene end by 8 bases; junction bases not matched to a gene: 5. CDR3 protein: CASSQTGYGYTF. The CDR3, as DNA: TGTGCCAGCAGTCAGACAGGGTACGGCTACACCTTC.

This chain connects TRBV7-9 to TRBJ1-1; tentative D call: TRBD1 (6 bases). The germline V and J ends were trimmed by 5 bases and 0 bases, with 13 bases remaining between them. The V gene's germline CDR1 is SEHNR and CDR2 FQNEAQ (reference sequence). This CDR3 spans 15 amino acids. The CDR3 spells CASSEQGLMNTEAFF. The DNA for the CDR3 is TGTGCCAGCAGCGAACAGGGTCTTATGAACACTGAAGCTTTCTTT. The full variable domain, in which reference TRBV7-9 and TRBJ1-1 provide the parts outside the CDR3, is DTGVSQNPRHKITKRGQNVTFRCDPISEHNRLYWYRQTLGQGPEFLTYFQNEAQLEKSRLLSDRFSAERPKGSFSTLEIQRTEQGDSAMYLCASSEQGLMNTEAFFGQGTRLTVV.

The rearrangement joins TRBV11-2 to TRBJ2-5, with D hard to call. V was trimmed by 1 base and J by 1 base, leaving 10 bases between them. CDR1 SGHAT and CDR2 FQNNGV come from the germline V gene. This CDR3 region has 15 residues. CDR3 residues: CASSLGLSTQETQYF. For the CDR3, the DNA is TGTGCCAGCAGCTTAGGGTTGAGCACCCAAGAGACCCAGTACTTC.

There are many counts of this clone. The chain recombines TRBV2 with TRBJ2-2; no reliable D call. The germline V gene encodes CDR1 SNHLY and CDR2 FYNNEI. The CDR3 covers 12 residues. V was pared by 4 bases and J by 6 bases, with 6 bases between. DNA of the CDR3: TGTGCCAGCAGTGTGGAGCCCGGGGAGCTGTTTTTT. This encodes CASSVEPGELFF.